Below, 24 T cell receptor beta chains from the same sample are listed, as sequenced in a study of cytomegalovirus exposure and HLA in healthy donors. PCR employed 60 Vbeta and 13 Jbeta primers. Produced via immunoSEQ multiplex PCR; TCRdb's table is partial and in-frame only. The table lists more than 95,000 clones, around 80% of them singletons. The sample taken for sequencing was PBMCs. These receptors were taken from a man younger than 40 in good health and CMV-seropositive.

CDR3 DNA: TGTGCCAGCACCTGGCAGGGTTTATCCTACGAGCAGTACTTC. This encodes CASTWQGLSYEQYF. The chain has TRBV6-6 and TRBJ2-7; D is possibly TRBD1 (5 bases). The CDR3 extends over 14 amino acids. Trimming removed 7 bases at V and 1 base at J, with 14 bases between. Germline CDR1 is MNHNY and CDR2 is SVGAGI (reference sequence).

The V and J genes are TRBV5-1 and TRBJ1-2; D is undetermined. The germline V and J ends were trimmed by 0 bases and 0 bases, with 6 bases remaining between them. Germline values: CDR1 SGHRS, CDR2 YFSETQ. The CDR3 is 14 amino acids. CDR3 sequence (DNA): TGCGCCAGCAGCTTGGATCCGGCTAACTATGGCTACACCTTC. Translation: CASSLDPANYGYTF. Complete variable domain (other parts from reference TRBV5-1 and TRBJ1-2): KAGVTQTPRYLIKTRGQQVTLSCSPISGHRSVSWYQQTPGQGLQFLFEYFSETQRNKGNFPGRFSGRQFSNSRSEMNVSTLELGDSALYLCASSLDPANYGYTFGSGTRLTVV.

The chain links TRBV6-5 to TRBJ2-7; D ambiguous. This CDR3 spans 14 amino acids. V shed 5 bases and J shed 2 bases, with 13 bases lying between them. Per the germline V gene, CDR1 is MNHEY and CDR2 is SVGAGI. The CDR3 nucleotides are TGTGCCAGCAGTAGAAGACGGGTCGCCTACGAGCAGTACTTC. It translates to CASSRRRVAYEQYF.

The rearrangement joins TRBV7-9 to TRBJ2-3, with TRBD1 matching over 10 bases. From germline, CDR1 is SEHNR and CDR2 FQNEAQ (reference sequence). Losses at the gene ends were 7 bases for V and 3 bases for J; bases not matched to a gene: 10. CDR3 length: 16 residues. The chain's CDR3 is CASMTDRGGTTDTQYF. The CDR3 bases are TGTGCCAGCATGACGGACAGGGGGGGTACAACAGATACGCAGTATTTT.

V usage is TRBV7-2 and J usage is TRBJ2-2; 8 bases are a match to TRBD2. The germline gives CDR1 SGHTA, CDR2 FQGNSA. J was trimmed by 6 bases and V by 7 bases; bases with no gene match: 10. CDR3 length: 15 residues. The CDR3 region is CASTRWTGGAGELFF. Here the CDR3 DNA reads TGTGCCAGCACCCGGTGGACGGGAGGGGCCGGGGAGCTGTTTTTT.

The V gene is TRBV7-3, the J gene TRBJ2-7; a possible D gene is TRBD2 (5 bases). CDR3 length: 14 amino acids. Trimming pared 2 bases from V and 4 bases from J, leaving 12 bases between. In germline, CDR1 is SGHTA, CDR2 FQGTGA. CDR3 loop: CASSLAGSGYEQYF. For the CDR3, the DNA is TGTGCCAGCAGCTTAGCGGGTTCAGGTTACGAGCAGTACTTC.

The chain carries TRBV5-6 and TRBJ1-5, with unresolved D. From germline, CDR1 is SGHDT and CDR2 YYEEEE. Trimming took off 2 bases at V and 11 bases at J, with 11 bases between the two ends. This CDR3 region has 12 residues. The CDR3 loop reads CASSFQRGAQHF. DNA of the CDR3: TGTGCCAGCAGCTTTCAAAGAGGTGCCCAGCATTTT.

This chain joins TRBV7-3 and TRBJ1-4; TRBD1 aligns across 9 bases. Germline-derived CDR1 and CDR2 are SGHTA and FQGTGA. This CDR3 is 15 amino acids long. Trimming took 5 bases from V and 8 from J; bases not matched to a gene: 9. This chain's CDR3 is CASSPTGQGLEKLFF. Written as DNA, the CDR3 is TGTGCCAGCAGCCCGACCGGACAGGGGCTGGAAAAACTGTTTTTT.

V is TRBV4-3 and J is TRBJ2-3, with D possibly TRBD2 on 5 matching bases. The germline V and J ends were trimmed by 1 base and 0 bases, with 11 bases remaining between them. Germline CDR1 reads LGHNA; CDR2 reads YSLEER. This CDR3 contains 16 residues. The CDR3: CASSQGAGSSTDTQYF. The CDR3 DNA reads as TGCGCCAGCAGCCAAGGTGCGGGTTCTAGCACAGATACGCAGTATTTT.

The chain carries TRBV7-2 and TRBJ1-1; 7 bases match TRBD1. The V gene's germline CDR1 is SGHTA and CDR2 FQGNSA. With V trimmed by 7 bases and J by 6 bases, 5 bases remained unmatched. CDR3 size: 12 residues. The CDR3 here is CASTDREPEAFF. CDR3 in DNA: TGTGCCAGCACCGACAGGGAGCCTGAAGCTTTCTTT.

The CDR3, as DNA: TGTGCCAGCAGGCATCGACAGAACACTGAAGCTTTCTTT. It is translated as CASRHRQNTEAFF. The chain has TRBV11-3 and TRBJ1-1; no definite D call. V lost 6 bases, J lost 1 base, and 9 bases lay in between. From germline, CDR1 is SGHNT and CDR2 YENEEA. The CDR3 consists of 13 residues. Combining the CDR3 with reference TRBV11-3 and TRBJ1-1 gives the whole variable domain EAGVVQSPRYKIIEKKQPVAFWCNPISGHNTLYWYLQNLGQGPELLIRYENEEAVDDSQLPKDRFSAERLKGVDSTLKIQPAELGDSAVYLCASRHRQNTEAFFGQGTRLTVV.

The chain combines TRBV9 with TRBJ2-1, with D perhaps TRBD1 (6 bases). The V gene's germline CDR1 is SGDLS and CDR2 YYNGEE. Trimming left V 5 bases short and J 3 bases short, with 15 bases between. CDR3 length: 15 amino acids. The CDR3 spells CASSNRAGYYNEQFF. DNA for the CDR3: TGTGCCAGCAGTAACAGGGCGGGTTACTACAATGAGCAGTTCTTC.

This chain connects TRBV28 to TRBJ2-7, with TRBD2 as a possible D gene (6 bases). The CDR3 consists of 14 residues. In germline, CDR1 is MDHEN, CDR2 SYDVKM. V lost 0 bases and J 4 bases, leaving 10 bases between the germline ends. In nucleotides, the CDR3 is TGTGCCAGCAGTTTATGGTCCGGGAGTTACGAGCAGTACTTC. It translates to CASSLWSGSYEQYF.

The chain links TRBV15 to TRBJ2-1; 15 bases fit TRBD2. The CDR3 covers 19 residues. After removal of 4 bases from V and 4 bases from J, the junction contained 11 bases not matched to a gene. Germline-derived CDR1 and CDR2 are LNHNV and YYDKDF (reference sequence). CDR3 region: CATSTGGTSGGLDYNEQFF. CDR3 DNA sequence: TGTGCCACCAGCACGGGGGGGACTAGCGGGGGGCTGGATTACAATGAGCAGTTCTTC.

The rearrangement joins TRBV9 to TRBJ1-1; D may be TRBD1 (6 bases). Germline CDR1 SGDLS, CDR2 YYNGEE. CDR3 length equals 13 residues. The V and J ends lost 1 base and 4 bases respectively, with 8 bases between them. The CDR3 region has the DNA TGTGCCAGCAGCGTATTGGGGGCCACTGAAGCTTTCTTT. The encoded protein is CASSVLGATEAFF.

This clone was seen once. The CDR3 nucleotides read TGTGCCAGCAGCGTAGACGAGCGGCCTAACTTGATGTACAATGAGCAGTTCTTC. Translated, it gives CASSVDERPNLMYNEQFF. The chain recombines TRBV9 with TRBJ2-1, with D maybe TRBD2 (5 bases). The CDR3 runs 18 residues. V gave up 0 bases and J gave up 4 bases, with 20 bases separating them. CDR1 is SGDLS and CDR2 is YYNGEE in the germline V gene.

This clone was recorded only once. The V and J genes are TRBV2 and TRBJ2-3; the match to TRBD2 covers 11 bases. V lost 7 bases to trimming and J lost 6 bases; unmatched junction nucleotides: 9. Germline V gene sequence: CDR1 SNHLY, CDR2 FYNNEI. There are 15 residues in the CDR3. The CDR3 protein is CASTALAGGYDTQYF. In nucleotides, the CDR3 is TGTGCCAGCACGGCCCTAGCGGGGGGTTATGATACGCAGTATTTT.

The V and J genes are TRBV29-1 and TRBJ2-5; maybe TRBD1 (6 bases). The CDR3 consists of 12 residues. Germline V gives CDR1 SQVTM, CDR2 ANQGSEA. V was clipped by 7 bases and J by 2 bases, with 11 bases between them. CDR3 region: CSAGQIQETQYF. CDR3 DNA sequence: TGCAGCGCTGGACAGATTCAAGAGACCCAGTACTTC.

The chain carries TRBV27 and TRBJ2-1, with a weak D call TRBD2 (6 bases). Trimming left V 0 bases short and J 6 bases short, with 15 bases between. Germline V CDR1 and CDR2: MNHEY, SMNVEV (reference sequence). The CDR3 contains 16 residues. For the CDR3, the DNA is TGTGCCAGCAGTTTATCGATTGGGGGGTATCGCAATGAGCAGTTCTTC. This translates into CASSLSIGGYRNEQFF.

The chain links TRBV25-1 to TRBJ2-3, with 8 bases aligning to TRBD1. CDR3 length: 15 residues. The germline gives CDR1 MGHDK, CDR2 SYGVNS. With V trimmed by 1 base and J by 5 bases, 5 bases remained unmatched. The CDR3 here is CASSELDRDKDTQYF. CDR3 DNA sequence: TGTGCCAGCAGTGAATTGGACAGGGATAAAGATACGCAGTATTTT. The whole variable domain, remainder taken from reference TRBV25-1 and TRBJ2-3, is EADIYQTPRYLVIGTGKKITLECSQTMGHDKMYWYQQDPGMELHLIHYSYGVNSTEKGDLSSESTVSRIRTEHFPLTLESARPSHTSQYLCASSELDRDKDTQYFGPGTRLTVL.

This clone has just one count. CDR3 protein: CASVGGLRYEQYF. The CDR3 DNA reads as TGTGCCAGTGTGGGGGGGCTACGATACGAGCAGTACTTC. The chain carries TRBV28 and TRBJ2-7; possible D gene TRBD2, 7 bases. V lost 9 bases and J 4 bases, leaving 16 bases between the germline ends. The germline CDR1 and CDR2 sequences are MDHEN and SYDVKM. This CDR3 has 13 residues.

This clone appeared a single time. This chain joins TRBV4-3 and TRBJ1-1; unclear D gene. The CDR3 has 14 residues. Per the germline V gene, CDR1 is LGHNA and CDR2 is YSLEER. V was clipped by 4 bases and J by 1 base, with 10 bases between them. The CDR3 DNA reads TGCGCCAGCAGCCCCGGTAACGCGAACACTGAAGCTTTCTTT. This codes for CASSPGNANTEAFF.

CDR3 sequence: CASSLQGAYGYTF. Here the CDR3 DNA reads TGTGCCAGTAGCCTACAGGGTGCCTATGGCTACACCTTC. This chain links TRBV19 with TRBJ1-2; maybe TRBD1 (6 bases). The germline gives CDR1 LNHDA, CDR2 SQIVND (reference sequence). The CDR3 contains 13 residues. Trimming removed 6 bases from V and 4 bases from J, with 12 bases in between. Complete variable domain (other parts from reference TRBV19 and TRBJ1-2): DGGITQSPKYLFRKEGQNVTLSCEQNLNHDAMYWYRQDPGQGLRLIYYSQIVNDFQKGDIAEGYSVSREKKESFPLTVTSAQKNPTAFYLCASSLQGAYGYTFGSGTRLTVV.

The chain combines TRBV2 with TRBJ2-5; D might be TRBD2 (5 bases). The V and J ends lost 7 bases and 5 bases respectively, with 11 bases between them. Germline CDR1 is SNHLY and CDR2 is FYNNEI. The CDR3 runs 12 residues. CDR3 nucleotides: TGTGCCAGCAACCCTGGCGGGGAGACCCAGTACTTC. Translation: CASNPGGETQYF. The variable domain in full, with the rest retrieved from reference TRBV2 and TRBJ2-5, is EPEVTQTPSHQVTQMGQEVILRCVPISNHLYFYWYRQILGQKVEFLVSFYNNEISEKSEIFDDQFSVERPDGSNFTLKIRSTKLEDSAMYFCASNPGGETQYFGPGTRLLVL.